This paragraph reports one T cell receptor beta chain. Its antigen specificity is not known. Per-base qualities were not stored, and no clone one base away is much larger. The record originates from a study of control samples from healthy donors and cancer patients (dated by TCRdb to the early 2020s). Receptors were amplified or captured by the immunoSEQ multiplex PCR assay. Here the immuneACCESS table is served through TCRdb, limited to in-frame sequences with V and J called. Missing clones are a known gap in these copies; in checked studies unresolved V genes cover under half, and the rest lacks a known reason. This sample gives some 130,000 clones in total; about 93% of them show up just once. The ten largest clones take up approximately 1.7% of the sample. The clonotype comes from a man between 45 and 60 years old with head and neck cancer. The sequencing input was PBMCs.

At the DNA level, the sequence is TGTGCCAGCAGCTGGAGGACCGGGGAGCTGTTTTTT. It codes for CASSWRTGELFF. This sequence uses TRBV11-2 and TRBJ2-2, with a tentative D gene TRBD2 over 5 matching bases. The CDR3 runs 12 amino acids, cysteine and phenylalanine included. This entry keeps only the CDR3 DNA: 36 bases, framed from base 1. Between the V and J ends, shortened by 4 bases and 5 bases respectively, the junction contains 5 bases. CDR1 SGHAT and CDR2 FQNNGV are derived from the germline V gene.